This T cell receptor (beta chain) appears in the sequencing data of a study of T cells in Graves' hyperthyroidism and ophthalmopathy. Across the study: Peripheral blood collection took place at initial diagnosis, before any treatment.

Uncontrolled infections, other autoimmune diseases, pregnancy or lactation led to exclusion of patients. This clonotype has at least ten counts. Antigen: not known. CDR1 and CDR2 from the germline V gene are MGHRA and YSYEKL. With 1 base removed from V and 5 bases from J, the gap between germline ends came to 14 bases. There are 15 residues in the CDR3. RNA transcripts served as the template for amplifying TCR beta CDR3 regions. When the TCR CDR3 underwent first-round RT-PCR, the HTBI primer set was used. TCRdb fed the multiplex PCR reads into MiXCR, producing one record per CDR3 protein. Of approximately 610,000 distinct CDR3 sequences in the sample, about 14% were seen once. Findings and limits, study-wide: Peripheral blood also featured most of the thyroid clonotypes expanded above 0.001. A median roughly six months before onset, the model predicted ophthalmopathy.

The source of this sequence is a woman aged 40 to 50 with Graves' ophthalmopathy. Material: blood. This chain links TRBV4-1 with TRBJ1-1, with TRBD1 as a possible D gene (5 bases). DNA for the CDR3: TGCGCCAGCAGCCAAGGAGGGACCCCGGGGACTGAAGCTTTCTTT. Its protein is CASSQGGTPGTEAFF.